The sequence of this TCR beta chain was determined in a study of blood T cell repertoires in COVID-19. Study in general: From T cells, B-cell-depleted T cells, or PBMCs came the material, which was cDNA or gDNA.

Authors' data handling: Using reference gene primer amplification, nucleated cell counts were estimated. The table came from immunoSEQ multiplex PCR; TCRdb's copy has only in-frame clones and leaves some out. The V and J calls and clone size are taken from that table; D and trimming were inferred from the DNA. This sample has about 180,000 clones; more than 70% occur once, and the top ten carry about 20%. This clonotype was obtained from a person between 65 and 80 years old with COVID-19, enrolled during active disease. Sequencing input: peripheral blood.

The CDR3 reads CASSLRGVGGYTF. In DNA form, the CDR3 reads TGTGCCAGTAGTCTGCGGGGCGTAGGCGGCTACACCTTC. The chain employs TRBV19 and TRBJ1-2; possibly TRBD1 for D (5 bases). V lost 5 bases, J lost 8 bases, and 15 bases lay in between. The germline V gene has CDR1 LNHDA and CDR2 SQIVND (reference sequence). This CDR3 region has 13 residues.